This T cell receptor beta chain originates from a study of cytomegalovirus exposure and HLA in healthy donors. Study context: Among the approximately 400 genotyped donors, over 70% were placed in the Caucasian-associated ancestry cluster.

This clone was observed a handful of times. Its antigen is as yet unknown. The CDR3 length is 14 residues. CDR1 and CDR2 from the germline V gene are SEHNR and FQNEAQ (reference sequence). V lost 7 bases and J 2 bases, leaving 14 bases between the germline ends. Findings and limits, study-wide: Several of the most significant clusters appeared linked to common viral pathogens, based on a later analysis.

With 60 Vbeta and 13 Jbeta primers, the PCR was carried out. The assay was immunoSEQ multiplex PCR, and TCRdb's table has in-frame clones only and misses some. This sample has 130,000 or so clones, with about 74% found just once. The source of this sequence is a man in his forties or fifties in good health and CMV-seropositive. V and J are TRBV7-9 and TRBJ2-5, with D possibly TRBD2 on 6 matching bases. Sequencing was performed on PBMCs. Here the CDR3 reads CASTSAGRQETQYF. The CDR3 region has the DNA TGTGCCAGCACTTCCGCGGGGCGTCAAGAGACCCAGTACTTC.